These T cell receptor beta chains were read from a single sample in a study of blood T cell repertoires in COVID-19. The method was immunoSEQ multiplex PCR; TCRdb's version includes in-frame clones alone and lacks a portion of them. The repertoire holds 250,000 to 300,000 clones, 80% to 95% seen once, with around 1.1% in the top ten. The sequenced sample consisted of PBMCs or T cells enriched from blood (not recorded which). The receptors derive from a woman between 25 and 40 years old who had recovered from COVID-19. The CDR3 runs from the conserved cysteine through the conserved F or W. A D gene is named only where the DNA matches it firmly. Rows may omit the clone size; those that give it use once, few, many or a size class.

TRBV5-5	TRBJ2-2	-	TRBD2	TGTGCCAGCAGCTTATTCTCTGGCGGGAGGGCCGGGGAGCTGTTTTTT	CASSLFSGGRAGELFF
TRBV10-2	TRBJ2-1	-	-	TGCGCCAGCAGCCGAACTCACCCGGGACAACTAGACAATGAGCAGTTCTTC	CASSRTHPGQLDNEQFF
TRBV19	TRBJ1-5	-	-	TGTGCCAGTGGAACGACAGGTTATAGCAATCAGCCCCAGCATTTT	CASGTTGYSNQPQHF
TRBV25-1	TRBJ2-5	-	TRBD1	TGTGCCAGCAGTCCCAGGTGGACAGGGGGAGAGACCCAGTACTTC	CASSPRWTGGETQYF
TRBV7-9	TRBJ2-5	many	-	TGTGCCAGCAGCCCCCCCCGGGAGTGGGAGACCCAGTACTTC	CASSPPREWETQYF
TRBV6-5	TRBJ1-2	-	-	TGTGCCAGCACCGCCTTCCGGGACACCATCTATGGCTACACCTTC	CASTAFRDTIYGYTF
TRBV5-4	TRBJ1-6	-	TRBD1	TGTGCCAGCAGCTTGGGACAGGGCTCCTATAATTCACCCCTCCACTTT	CASSLGQGSYNSPLHF
TRBV21-1	TRBJ2-1	-	-	TGTGCCAGCAGCACCTTGGCCGGGACAGGGTCCCTCAATGAGCAGTTCTTC	CASSTLAGTGSLNEQFF
TRBV28	TRBJ2-1	-	-	TGTGCCAGCAGTTTAACGCCTAGTGCTGAGCAGTTCTTC	CASSLTPSAEQFF
TRBV12-3/TRBV12-4	TRBJ2-7	once	-	TGTGCCAGCCGGAAAACAGGGAATTACGAGCAGTACTTC	CASRKTGNYEQYF
TRBV7-2	TRBJ1-1	-	TRBD1	TGTGCCAGCAGCATAGACATCACAGGGGGGATGAACACTGAAGCTTTCTTT	CASSIDITGGMNTEAFF
TRBV5-1	TRBJ2-2	-	TRBD2	TGCGCCAGCAGCTTGGATAGCGGGATTGGAACCGGGGAGCTGTTTTTT	CASSLDSGIGTGELFF
TRBV3-1/TRBV3-2	TRBJ2-5	-	-	TGTGCCAGCAGCCAAGGCCCAGGGTACCAAGAGACCCAGTACTTC	CASSQGPGYQETQYF
TRBV30	TRBJ2-1	-	TRBD2	TGTGCCTGGAGTGATAGCGGGAGCGGTTGGGATGAGCAGTTCTTC	CAWSDSGSGWDEQFF
TRBV9	TRBJ2-7	-	TRBD2	TGTGCCAGCAGCGTAGGACTAGCGGGAGTGAACGAGCAGTACTTC	CASSVGLAGVNEQYF
TRBV2	TRBJ2-3	-	-	TGTGCCAGCAGCCCGGGACATAGCACAGATACGCAGTATTTT	CASSPGHSTDTQYF
TRBV7-2	TRBJ2-7	-	TRBD2	TGTGCCAGCAGCTTAGACCTAGCGGGAGTTACGTACGAGCAGTACTTC	CASSLDLAGVTYEQYF
TRBV7-2	TRBJ1-2	-	-	TGTGCCAGCAGTCAAGGATCCGGGATCGGCTACACCTTC	CASSQGSGIGYTF
TRBV6-2/TRBV6-3	TRBJ1-2	-	-	TGTGCCAGCAGTTACGGAGGGCGGTTACTTCCTCCTAACTATGGCTACACCTTC	CASSYGGRLLPPNYGYTF
TRBV5-6	TRBJ1-2	-	-	TGTGCCAGCAGCTTGACGCAGGGAGGACGGGGCTACACCTTC	CASSLTQGGRGYTF
TRBV12-2	TRBJ2-7	-	-	TGTGCAAGTCGCCCCTATAGATCGACAGGAACCTACGAGCAGTACTTC	CASRPYRSTGTYEQYF
TRBV9	TRBJ1-1	-	TRBD1	TGTGCCAGCAGCGTAGAGGGGACAGGGATGAACACTGAAGCTTTCTTT	CASSVEGTGMNTEAFF
TRBV19	TRBJ1-5	-	-	TGTGCCAGTAGCCTCTTCCGGGGAAATAGCAATCAGCCCCAGCATTTT	CASSLFRGNSNQPQHF
TRBV18	TRBJ1-1	-	-	TGTGCCAGCTCACCCGCAGGGGTGAAGAACACTGAAGCTTTCTTT	CASSPAGVKNTEAFF
TRBV7-2	TRBJ2-1	-	TRBD2	TGTGCCAGCAGCTTAAGCGGGAGGGTGCATGAGCAGTTCTTC	CASSLSGRVHEQFF
TRBV6-5	TRBJ1-1	-	-	TGTGCCAGCACCGACCCTAGGGCCAGGGATACTGAAGCTTTCTTT	CASTDPRARDTEAFF
TRBV7-2	TRBJ2-3	-	-	TGTGCCAGCAAGCCGGGAGTGGGGACAGATACGCAGTATTTT	CASKPGVGTDTQYF
TRBV13	TRBJ1-6	once	TRBD1	TGTGCCAGCAGCCGGATCCGCGGACAGGGGACAAATTCACCCCTCCACTTT	CASSRIRGQGTNSPLHF
TRBV7-3	TRBJ2-1	once	-	TGTGCCAGCAGCCTAGACCCCTCCTACAATGAGCAGTTCTTC	CASSLDPSYNEQFF
TRBV7-9	TRBJ1-1	few	-	TGTGCCAGCAGCCTTAGTGGGGGCCGGGGCACTGAAGCTTTCTTT	CASSLSGGRGTEAFF
TRBV25-1	TRBJ1-2	-	-	TGTGCCAGCAGTGCAAACTCTAACTATGGCTACACCTTC	CASSANSNYGYTF
TRBV10-2	TRBJ2-1	-	TRBD1	TGCGCCAGCAGTGGAAGGGGGCGAGGGAATGAGCAGTTCTTC	CASSGRGRGNEQFF
TRBV7-6	TRBJ2-7	few	TRBD1	TGTGCCAAACGTTTTGTGGACAGGGTGTACGAGCAGTACTTC	CAKRFVDRVYEQYF
TRBV24-1	TRBJ2-3	-	TRBD1	TGTGCCACCAGTGAGGAACAGGGGGCGCTTGCAGATACGCAGTATTTT	CATSEEQGALADTQYF
TRBV6-2/TRBV6-3	TRBJ1-6	-	-	TGTGCCAGCAGTTACTTGACAGTCAATTCACCCCTCCACTTT	CASSYLTVNSPLHF